These 28 T cell receptor beta chains were sequenced from one sample in a study of blood T cell repertoires in COVID-19. Clones were read by immunoSEQ multiplex PCR, and TCRdb kept only the in-frame ones, dropping some. The sample consists of more than 90,000 clones, 82% of them appearing once. Sequencing was performed on peripheral blood. Every receptor here comes from a man in his sixties or seventies with acute or convalescent COVID-19.

This clone has only one observation. Here the CDR3 DNA reads TGTGCCAGCAGCCGAAGCCTCTACAATGAGCAGTTCTTC. Translation: CASSRSLYNEQFF. V is TRBV5-6 and J is TRBJ2-1, with D hard to call. CDR1 is SGHDT, CDR2 YYEEEE, per germline. The CDR3 totals 13 residues. Trimming stripped 4 bases from V and 3 bases from J, with 8 bases between.

This clone was counted a single time. The chain employs TRBV11-2 and TRBJ2-1; maybe TRBD1 (6 bases). Germline V gene lookup returns CDR1 SGHAT and CDR2 FQNNGV. This CDR3 region has 19 residues. Trimming shortened V by 0 bases and J by 4 bases, and 22 bases separated the two germline ends. The CDR3 DNA follows: TGTGCCAGCAGCTTAGACTCTGCGTTCCGACAGGTTCGGTACAATGAGCAGTTCTTC. It yields the protein CASSLDSAFRQVRYNEQFF.

The count of this clone is one. The J gene is TRBJ1-4, the V gene TRBV5-1; 9 nucleotides line up with TRBD1. Germline CDR1 reads SGHRS; CDR2 reads YFSETQ. The CDR3 length is 16 residues. The ends lost 0 bases at V and 1 base at J; junction bases unmatched: 1. In DNA form, the CDR3 reads TGCGCCAGCAGCTTGGGGGACAGGGTAACTAATGAAAAACTGTTTTTT. Protein product: CASSLGDRVTNEKLFF.

This clone was seen more than once but under ten times. The V call is TRBV30, the J call TRBJ2-2; 7 bases are shared with TRBD1. After removal of 1 base from V and 4 bases from J, the junction contained 6 bases not matched to a gene. Germline values: CDR1 GTSNPN, CDR2 SVGIG (reference sequence). This CDR3 has 15 amino acids. The CDR3 region has the DNA TGTGCCTGGAGTGAGGGGGCGTTGGGCACCGGGGAGCTGTTTTTT. It codes for CAWSEGALGTGELFF.

The J gene is TRBJ1-4, the V gene TRBV7-6; D is unresolved. The CDR3 has 16 residues. Germline V gene data show CDR1 as SGHVS and CDR2 as FNYEAQ. Trimming removed 2 bases from V and 0 bases from J, with 10 bases in between. CDR3 DNA sequence: TGTGCCAGCAGCTTACAAAGAGCCTCAACTAATGAAAAACTGTTTTTT. Encoded protein: CASSLQRASTNEKLFF.

The chain carries TRBV6-5 and TRBJ2-7; TRBD1 matches at 7 bases. With 4 bases clipped from V and 4 bases from J, the junction kept 4 bases outside the gene matches. CDR1 and CDR2 from the germline V gene are MNHEY and SVGAGI. The CDR3 length is 13 residues. DNA for the CDR3: TGTGCCAGCAGTTCCCGGACAGGTTACGAGCAGTACTTC. The encoded protein is CASSSRTGYEQYF.

The count of this clone is one. This chain links TRBV7-3 with TRBJ1-1; D not resolved. The ends were cut back, 5 bases at V and 3 bases at J, with 10 bases in the middle. CDR1 and CDR2 from the germline V gene are SGHTA and FQGTGA. The CDR3 runs to 13 residues. CDR3 protein: CASSLTEYTEAFF. Here the CDR3 DNA reads TGTGCCAGCAGCCTCACAGAGTACACTGAAGCTTTCTTT.

The chain has TRBV5-1 and TRBJ1-3, with 8 bases identical to TRBD1. V shed 4 bases and J 0 bases; nucleotides not matched to a gene: 3. This CDR3 region has 15 residues. Germline values: CDR1 SGHRS, CDR2 YFSETQ. For the CDR3, the DNA is TGCGCCAGCAGCGGGACAGGTAGCTCTGGAAACACCATATATTTT. Translation: CASSGTGSSGNTIYF.

Only a few counts were recorded for this clone. V and J are TRBV2 and TRBJ1-4, with TRBD1 as a possible D gene (5 bases). Germline V CDR1 and CDR2: SNHLY, FYNNEI. This CDR3 comprises 15 residues. Between the trimmed V and J ends, which lost 11 bases and 5 bases, there was a span of 21 bases. CDR3 nucleotides: TGTGCCGGCTACCTGGGGGGGAGGAAGAATGAAAAACTGTTTTTT. This encodes CAGYLGGRKNEKLFF.

The V gene is TRBV28, the J gene TRBJ2-4; D may be TRBD1 (5 bases). The CDR3 extends over 15 amino acids. CDR1 and CDR2 from the germline V gene are MDHEN and SYDVKM. Deletions cut 2 bases from V and 4 bases from J, with 12 bases between. The CDR3 coding sequence is TGTGCCAGCAGTTTAGGGCAGGGCTGGAAAAACATTCAGTACTTC. It is translated as CASSLGQGWKNIQYF.

Written as DNA, the CDR3 is TGTGCCAGCATTAGGAGCGGGGCTAGCACAGATACGCAGTATTTT. It is translated as CASIRSGASTDTQYF. The chain uses TRBV6-5 and TRBJ2-3, with TRBD2 matching 7 bases. Germline V gene sequence: CDR1 MNHEY, CDR2 SVGAGI. The CDR3 consists of 15 residues. V lost 7 bases, J lost 0 bases, and 7 bases stayed unmatched.

This chain links TRBV6-5 with TRBJ2-1; 7 bases are a match to TRBD2. V shed 6 bases and J 7 bases; nucleotides not matched to a gene: 12. The germline gives CDR1 MNHEY, CDR2 SVGAGI. This CDR3 region has 15 residues. The CDR3 coding sequence is TGTGCCAGCAGCCCACTTCGCGGGAGTGAAAATGAGCAGTTCTTC. This encodes CASSPLRGSENEQFF.

The chain recombines TRBV3-1 (or the pseudogene TRBV3-2) with TRBJ1-5; a weak D match, TRBD1 (6 bases). The germline CDR1 and CDR2 sequences are LGHDT and YNNKEL (reference sequence). V lost 0 bases, J lost 2 bases, and 8 bases lay in between. The CDR3 extends over 15 amino acids. The CDR3 DNA reads TGTGCCAGCAGCCAAGATTCAGGGGGCAATCAGCCCCAGCATTTT. Translation gives CASSQDSGGNQPQHF.

The rearrangement joins TRBV15 to TRBJ1-1, with 8 bases aligning to TRBD1. This CDR3 is 13 amino acids long. J lost 7 bases, V lost 0 bases, and 1 base had no gene match. From germline, CDR1 is LNHNV and CDR2 YYDKDF (reference sequence). The CDR3 is CATSREQGGEAFF. CDR3 DNA: TGTGCCACCAGCAGAGAACAGGGGGGTGAAGCTTTCTTT.

The CDR3 bases are TGTGCCAGCATTTCGACAGGGGTGGACTACACCTTC. Encoded protein: CASISTGVDYTF. This sequence joins TRBV28 and TRBJ1-2; 8 bases line up with TRBD1. This CDR3 comprises 12 residues. After removal of 7 bases from V and 10 bases from J, the junction contained 8 bases not matched to a gene. Germline CDR1 reads MDHEN; CDR2 reads SYDVKM.

There are a few counts of this clone. The rearrangement joins TRBV28 to TRBJ2-7; 13 nucleotides align to TRBD2. The CDR3 totals 18 residues. CDR1 and CDR2 from the germline V gene are MDHEN and SYDVKM. J lost 0 bases, V lost 1 base, and 6 bases had no gene match. The DNA of the CDR3 is TGTGCCAGCAGTTTATTTACTAGCGGGAGGGCCAGCTCCTACGAGCAGTACTTC. Encoded protein: CASSLFTSGRASSYEQYF.

The V call is TRBV28, the J call TRBJ2-1, with TRBD2 matching 7 bases. V lost 4 bases to trimming and J lost 2 bases; unmatched junction nucleotides: 11. Germline V gives CDR1 MDHEN, CDR2 SYDVKM. The CDR3 spans 17 residues. The CDR3 region has the DNA TGTGCCAGCAGTTCCCCGGGTAGCGGGCAGCCCTACAATGAGCAGTTCTTC. Translation: CASSSPGSGQPYNEQFF.

This chain joins TRBV5-1 and TRBJ2-7; D unclear. Trimming shortened V by 0 bases and J by 2 bases, and 9 bases separated the two germline ends. Germline CDR1 reads SGHRS; CDR2 reads YFSETQ. CDR3 size: 14 residues. In nucleotides, the CDR3 is TGCGCCAGCAGCTTGGGTGGCACCACCTACGAGCAGTACTTC. Translated, it gives CASSLGGTTYEQYF.

This rearrangement joins TRBV27 to TRBJ1-5; 10 nucleotides line up with TRBD1. Germline CDR1 reads MNHEY; CDR2 reads SMNVEV (reference sequence). V lost 3 bases and J lost 5; bases outside the gene matches: 4. CDR3 size: 15 residues. For the CDR3, the DNA is TGTGCCAGCAGTTTGTCCGGGACAGGGGATCAGCCCCAGCATTTT. Its translation: CASSLSGTGDQPQHF.

This clone was detected only once. The chain links TRBV2 to TRBJ2-7; weak D call: TRBD2 (6 bases). Trimming left V 10 bases short and J 6 bases short, with 19 bases between. Germline CDR1 reads SNHLY; CDR2 reads FYNNEI. This CDR3 region has 13 residues. CDR3 region: CATVNRERGEQYF. In DNA, the CDR3 is TGTGCCACCGTTAACCGGGAGCGTGGCGAGCAGTACTTC.

The V and J genes are TRBV12-3 or TRBV12-4 and TRBJ2-3, with 10 bases matching TRBD1. V shed 6 bases and J 5 bases; nucleotides not matched to a gene: 2. The length of the CDR3 is 13 residues. The CDR3 here is CASRGQGLDTQYF. CDR3 DNA: TGTGCCAGCAGGGGACAGGGGTTAGATACGCAGTATTTT.

The genes are TRBV7-8 and TRBJ1-5, with unresolved D. CDR3 size: 15 residues. V lost 4 bases and J 2 bases, leaving 12 bases between the germline ends. The germline V gene has CDR1 SGHVS and CDR2 FQNEAQ. The CDR3 DNA reads as TGTGCCAGCAGCTCTTACGGAGGTGGCAATCAGCCCCAGCATTTT. It translates to CASSSYGGGNQPQHF. The full variable domain, with the rest looked up from reference TRBV7-8 and TRBJ1-5, is GAGVSQSPRYKVAKRGQDVALRCDPISGHVSLFWYQQALGQGPEFLTYFQNEAQLDKSGLPSDRFFAERPEGSVSTLKIQRTQQEDSAVYLCASSSYGGGNQPQHFGDGTRLSIL.

V gene TRBV5-1 combines with J gene TRBJ2-7, with a tentative D call TRBD2 (6 bases). V shed 0 bases and J shed 6 bases, with 13 bases lying between them. Germline V gene sequence: CDR1 SGHRS, CDR2 YFSETQ. The CDR3 runs 14 residues. The CDR3 nucleotides read TGCGCCAGCAGCTTGGCAGGTCAGGGAGGCGAGCAGTACTTC. Its translation is CASSLAGQGGEQYF.

The chain uses TRBV29-1 and TRBJ2-7; no clear D. Trimming took 5 bases from V and 0 from J, leaving 11 bases between them. The germline CDR1 and CDR2 sequences are SQVTM and ANQGSEA. The CDR3 spans 13 residues. The CDR3 region is CSVQVLSSYEQYF. The DNA for the CDR3 is TGCAGCGTTCAGGTACTGAGCTCCTACGAGCAGTACTTC.

This chain joins TRBV20-1 and TRBJ2-1; D is unclear. Germline-derived CDR1 and CDR2 are DFQATT and SNEGSKA (reference sequence). Trimming took 0 bases from V and 13 from J, leaving 10 bases between them. CDR3 length: 11 amino acids. The CDR3 protein is CSARDNLVQFF. CDR3 bases: TGCAGTGCTAGAGATAATCTAGTACAGTTCTTC.

J is TRBJ1-5 and V is TRBV4-1; 9 bases agree with TRBD1. This CDR3 has 16 amino acids. Germline loops: CDR1 MGHRA, CDR2 YSYEKL. The V and J ends lost 0 bases and 4 bases, in that order; junction bases with no gene match: 4. This CDR3 is CASSQEGTGYNQPQHF. For the CDR3, the DNA is TGCGCCAGCAGCCAAGAAGGGACAGGGTATAATCAGCCCCAGCATTTT.

The chain employs TRBV15 and TRBJ2-5; weak D call: TRBD2 (5 bases). Germline CDR1 LNHNV, CDR2 YYDKDF (reference sequence). This CDR3 is 13 amino acids long. The V and J ends lost 4 bases and 3 bases respectively, with 9 bases between them. The CDR3 is CATSILREETQYF. As DNA, the CDR3 is TGTGCCACCAGCATCTTGCGGGAAGAGACCCAGTACTTC.

V is TRBV11-2 and J is TRBJ1-2, with no clear D. The CDR3 has 13 residues. Germline values: CDR1 SGHAT, CDR2 FQNNGV. V dropped 0 bases and J dropped 4 bases, with 6 bases sitting between them. CDR3 amino acids: CASSLEQTYGYTF. Here the CDR3 DNA reads TGTGCCAGCAGCTTAGAACAGACCTATGGCTACACCTTC. Combining the CDR3 with reference TRBV11-2 and TRBJ1-2 gives the whole variable domain EAGVAQSPRYKIIEKRQSVAFWCNPISGHATLYWYQQILGQGPKLLIQFQNNGVVDDSQLPKDRFSAERLKGVDSTLKIQPAKLEDSAVYLCASSLEQTYGYTFGSGTRLTVV.